The 17 T cell receptor beta chains reported below all come from one sample, sequenced in a study of OX40 agonist ivuxolimab in advanced cancers. The data were produced by immunoSEQ multiplex PCR, yet TCRdb's version contains in-frame clones alone and is incomplete. The sample has around 100,000 clones; about 87% are singletons. The material sequenced was CD4+ or CD8+ T cells sorted from blood, taken in a trial of the OX40 agonist ivuxolimab. These receptors were taken from an adult with an advanced solid tumor such as melanoma, head and neck, liver or kidney cancer.

The genes are TRBV29-1 and TRBJ2-7; D may be TRBD2 (7 bases). From germline, CDR1 is SQVTM and CDR2 ANQGSEA. The V end lost 6 bases, the J end lost 4 bases, and 16 bases lay between the germline ends. CDR3 size: 13 residues. The CDR3 sequence is CSVPGGGGYEQYF. The CDR3 nucleotides are TGCAGCGTCCCCGGCGGGGGCGGGTACGAGCAGTACTTC.

The chain combines TRBV19 with TRBJ1-5, with D possibly matching TRBD1 (5 bases). CDR3 length equals 12 residues. Per germline, CDR1 LNHDA and CDR2 SQIVND (reference sequence). V was cut by 5 bases and J by 3 bases, with 5 bases left in between. CDR3 coding DNA: TGTGCCAGTAGTGGGACCAATCAGCCCCAGCATTTT. It codes for CASSGTNQPQHF.

The V and J genes are TRBV27 and TRBJ2-7; no reliable D call. Trimming pared 5 bases from V and 0 bases from J, leaving 14 bases between. CDR1 and CDR2 (germline): MNHEY, SMNVEV (reference sequence). This CDR3 has 15 amino acids. The CDR3 loop is CASSPRSDGSYEQYF. The CDR3 DNA follows: TGTGCCAGCAGTCCCAGGAGCGACGGCTCCTACGAGCAGTACTTC.

This chain links TRBV5-4 with TRBJ2-6, with TRBD1 matching over 12 bases. Germline loops: CDR1 SGHNT, CDR2 YYREEE (reference sequence). The CDR3 contains 18 residues. Unmatched junction bases numbered 8, after V lost 4 bases and J lost 3 bases. CDR3 residues: CASSVPGQGAFGANVLTF. The CDR3 DNA follows: TGTGCCAGCAGCGTTCCGGGACAGGGGGCGTTTGGGGCCAACGTCCTGACTTTC.

The chain uses TRBV5-8 and TRBJ2-5, with D perhaps TRBD1 or TRBD2 (5 bases each). Germline V CDR1 and CDR2: SGHTS, YDEGEE. Deletions cut 0 bases from V and 5 bases from J, with 14 bases between. The CDR3 is 15 residues long. CDR3: CASSLGRAEGETQYF. As DNA, the CDR3 is TGTGCCAGCAGCTTGGGAAGGGCAGAGGGGGAGACCCAGTACTTC. Full variable domain (remainder filled in from reference TRBV5-8 and TRBJ2-5): EAGVTQSPTHLIKTRGQQATLRCSPISGHTSVYWYQQALGLGLQFLLWYDEGEERNRGNFPPRFSGRQFPNYSSELNVNALELEDSALYLCASSLGRAEGETQYFGPGTRLLVL.

In regard to this clone: The same CDR3 also results from other DNA sequences found in this sample. The chain uses TRBV11-2 and TRBJ2-1; the match to TRBD2 covers 10 bases. The V gene's germline CDR1 is SGHAT and CDR2 FQNNGV. The CDR3 runs to 14 residues. Trimming cost V 5 bases and J 4 bases; bases outside gene matches: 2. CDR3 in amino acids: CASSPGLAYNEQFF. For the CDR3, the DNA is TGTGCCAGCAGCCCGGGACTAGCGTACAATGAGCAGTTCTTC.

The sample holds a few counts of this clone. The chain combines TRBV9 with TRBJ1-1, with 7 nucleotides matching TRBD1. V lost 1 base and J lost 5; bases outside the gene matches: 2. CDR3 length: 13 residues. Germline lookup yields CDR1 SGDLS and CDR2 YYNGEE. Here the CDR3 DNA reads TGTGCCAGCAGCGTAACAGGGGCGACTGAAGCTTTCTTT. This sequence encodes CASSVTGATEAFF.

The chain is built from TRBV5-1 and TRBJ1-4, with TRBD1 identical over 8 bases. Germline trimming cut 1 base from V and 5 bases from J; bases unmatched to any gene: 7. The CDR3 sequence is 16 residues long. From germline, CDR1 is SGHRS and CDR2 YFSETQ. The CDR3 nucleotides are TGCGCCAGCAGCTTGCGATTGGACAGGGTGAATGAAAAACTGTTTTTT. This sequence encodes CASSLRLDRVNEKLFF.

J is TRBJ2-5 and V is TRBV21-1; TRBD1, the D gene given by the table, was not confirmed from the DNA. TRBV21-1 is described as a pseudogene. The CDR3 consists of 17 residues. The CDR3 protein is CASSKAGRHRVGETQYF. DNA of the CDR3: TGTGCCAGCAGCAAAGCGGGTCGGCACAGGGTGGGGGAGACCCAGTACTTC.

A single count supports this clone. The chain recombines TRBV7-3 with TRBJ2-2; TRBD2 matches 10 bases. Germline V gives CDR1 SGHTA, CDR2 FQGTGA. Losses at the gene ends were 4 bases for V and 2 bases for J; bases not matched to a gene: 7. This CDR3 comprises 17 residues. The CDR3 DNA follows: TGTGCCAGCAGCTCCCCCCTAGCGGGGGTAAACACCGGGGAGCTGTTTTTT. It is translated as CASSSPLAGVNTGELFF.

This clone came up a few times. The chain carries TRBV4-1 and TRBJ1-2, with D perhaps matching TRBD1 (5 bases). Trimming cost V 0 bases and J 4 bases, with 9 bases left between them. Per the germline V gene, CDR1 is MGHRA and CDR2 is YSYEKL. The CDR3 contains 14 residues. The CDR3 nucleotides are TGCGCCAGCAGCCAAGATGGGGACTCCTATGGCTACACCTTC. It yields the protein CASSQDGDSYGYTF.

The chain uses TRBV4-3 and TRBJ2-3, with 9 bases identical to TRBD2. The germline gives CDR1 LGHNA, CDR2 YSLEER. The ends lost 1 base at V and 2 bases at J; junction bases unmatched: 1. This CDR3 region has 15 residues. CDR3 coding DNA: TGCGCCAGCAGCCAAGGACTAGCGGTCACAGATACGCAGTATTTT. Translating it yields CASSQGLAVTDTQYF.

The chain links TRBV12-5 to TRBJ1-2; D is unclear. The CDR3 extends over 16 amino acids. V was trimmed by 0 bases and J by 4 bases, leaving 15 bases between them. Germline CDR1 LGHNT, CDR2 FRNRAP. CDR3 in amino acids: CASGLVLGVPGYGYTF. Here the CDR3 DNA reads TGTGCTAGTGGTTTGGTCCTAGGCGTTCCGGGCTATGGCTACACCTTC.

The chain links TRBV5-5 to TRBJ1-5; no reliable D call. V lost 0 bases, J lost 2 bases, and 0 bases lay in between. Germline V gene sequence: CDR1 SGHKS, CDR2 YYEKEE (reference sequence). The CDR3 is 12 amino acids. CDR3 region: CASSLGNQPQHF. The CDR3 DNA sequence: TGTGCCAGCAGCTTGGGCAATCAGCCCCAGCATTTT.

The chain combines TRBV7-9 with TRBJ2-3, with 9 nucleotides matching TRBD2. This CDR3 comprises 16 residues. Germline V lookup: CDR1 SEHNR, CDR2 FQNEAQ (reference sequence). V lost 1 base to trimming and J lost 9 bases; unmatched junction nucleotides: 11. The chain's CDR3 is CASSLGSSGEVETQYF. The CDR3 bases are TGTGCCAGCAGCTTAGGGTCTAGCGGGGAGGTGGAGACGCAGTATTTT.

The J gene is TRBJ2-1, the V gene TRBV5-4; D unresolved. The V end was cut by 4 bases, the J end by 2 bases, with 13 bases between. In germline, CDR1 is SGHNT, CDR2 YYREEE (reference sequence). The CDR3 is 15 residues long. CDR3 amino acids: CASSVNSGAYNEQFF. The CDR3 coding sequence is TGTGCCAGCAGCGTTAATTCGGGCGCCTACAATGAGCAGTTCTTC.

The chain has TRBV5-1 and TRBJ2-3, with 7 bases aligning to TRBD2. Germline loops: CDR1 SGHRS, CDR2 YFSETQ. V shed 0 bases, J shed 2 bases, and the junction held 6 bases outside the gene matches. This CDR3 has 16 residues. CDR3 residues: CASSLALAVFTDTQYF. The CDR3, as DNA: TGCGCCAGCAGCTTGGCGCTAGCGGTTTTCACAGATACGCAGTATTTT.